A single sample gave rise to the 18 T cell receptor beta chains below, sequenced in a study of T cell responses to AZD1222 COVID-19 vaccine. Clones were sequenced by immunoSEQ multiplex PCR, and TCRdb holds only the in-frame ones, with some missing. This table holds 90,000 to 120,000 clones, roughly 89% found once. Sequenced here: peripheral blood, sampled on day 0 of AZD1222 vaccination. Receptors originate from an adult in good health.

In its sample, this clone was seen once. The rearrangement uses TRBV5-4 and TRBJ2-7, with D uncertain. The V end was cut by 4 bases, the J end by 3 bases, with 5 bases between. Germline V lookup: CDR1 SGHNT, CDR2 YYREEE (reference sequence). CDR3 length: 11 amino acids. The DNA of the CDR3 is TGTGCCAGCAGCAGCGACTACGAGCAGTACTTC. Encoded protein: CASSSDYEQYF.

This clone has a handful of counts. The gene calls are TRBV3-1 (or the pseudogene TRBV3-2) and TRBJ1-2; D is perhaps TRBD1 (5 bases). The CDR3 is 15 residues long. Germline CDR1 reads LGHDT; CDR2 reads YNNKEL (reference sequence). V shed 1 base and J shed 4 bases, with 13 bases lying between them. This chain's CDR3 is CASSQVDRQFYGYTF. CDR3 nucleotide sequence: TGTGCCAGCAGCCAAGTCGATAGACAGTTCTATGGCTACACCTTC.

Written as DNA, the CDR3 is TGTGCCAGCAGCCCCTCCCGGGGGGCGTATCATGGCTACACCTTC. Amino acid sequence: CASSPSRGAYHGYTF. V is TRBV6-2 or TRBV6-3 and J is TRBJ1-2; TRBD1 might be the D (6 bases). The V gene lost 6 bases and the J gene lost 6 bases, with 20 bases spanning the gap. CDR1 MNHEY and CDR2 SVGEGT come from the germline V gene. The CDR3 runs 15 residues.

V usage is TRBV10-3 and J usage is TRBJ1-5, with no clear D. The CDR3 totals 13 residues. Trimming removed 0 bases at V and 4 bases at J, with 4 bases between. Germline-derived CDR1 and CDR2 are ENHRY and SYGVKD. The DNA for the CDR3 is TGTGCCATCAGTGAGTCGTGGAATCAGCCCCAGCATTTT. Its translation is CAISESWNQPQHF.

In DNA form, the CDR3 reads TGTGCCAGCAGCGCAGGGGGAGGGACGAACACCGGGGAGCTGTTTTTT. Translated, it gives CASSAGGGTNTGELFF. This chain links TRBV7-9 with TRBJ2-2; tentatively, D is TRBD1 or TRBD2 (7 bases each). The CDR3 length is 16 residues. Germline V gene sequence: CDR1 SEHNR, CDR2 FQNEAQ (reference sequence). Trimming took 5 bases from V and 0 from J, leaving 13 bases between them.

The chain carries TRBV7-9 and TRBJ2-3, with 15 bases identical to TRBD2. CDR1 is SEHNR and CDR2 is FQNEAQ in the germline V gene (reference sequence). V gave up 2 bases and J gave up 4 bases; unmatched junction bases: 4. The CDR3 loop spans 17 amino acids. DNA for the CDR3: TGTGCCAGCAGCTTAACCCGGACTAGCGGGGGGGCAGATACGCAGTATTTT. Translating it yields CASSLTRTSGGADTQYF. Using reference TRBV7-9 and TRBJ2-3 for the parts outside the CDR3, the full variable domain is DTGVSQNPRHKITKRGQNVTFRCDPISEHNRLYWYRQTLGQGPEFLTYFQNEAQLEKSRLLSDRFSAERPKGSFSTLEIQRTEQGDSAMYLCASSLTRTSGGADTQYFGPGTRLTVL.

This clone has only one observation. This sequence joins TRBV4-3 and TRBJ2-1; D possibly matches TRBD1 or TRBD2 (5 bases each). Trimming removed 6 bases at V and 8 bases at J, with 23 bases between. Germline V gives CDR1 LGHNA, CDR2 YSLEER. This CDR3 has 16 residues. The CDR3 DNA reads TGCGCCAGCAGTCGGACCGGGACCGCCGTGGTCGATGAGCAGTTCTTC. This encodes CASSRTGTAVVDEQFF.

The chain carries TRBV5-4 and TRBJ1-2; 7 nucleotides match TRBD1. The CDR3 sequence is 15 residues long. Germline V lookup: CDR1 SGHNT, CDR2 YYREEE (reference sequence). The trim removed 2 bases at V and 0 bases at J, leaving 4 bases unmatched. The CDR3 sequence: CASSFPTGPNYGYTF. The CDR3 region has the DNA TGTGCCAGCAGCTTTCCGACAGGGCCTAACTATGGCTACACCTTC. The variable domain in full, completed from reference TRBV5-4 and TRBJ1-2, reads ETGVTQSPTHLIKTRGQQVTLRCSSQSGHNTVSWYQQALGQGPQFIFQYYREEENGRGNFPPRFSGLQFPNYSSELNVNALELDDSALYLCASSFPTGPNYGYTFGSGTRLTVV.

The V call is TRBV5-5, the J call TRBJ2-5, with TRBD2 as a possible D gene (5 bases). CDR1 and CDR2 (germline): SGHKS, YYEKEE (reference sequence). The CDR3 spans 15 residues. The V gene lost 4 bases and the J gene lost 1 base, with 14 bases spanning the gap. CDR3 in amino acids: CASSNGLATQETQYF. In nucleotides, the CDR3 is TGTGCCAGCAGCAATGGGCTAGCTACCCAAGAGACCCAGTACTTC. Variable domain in full (rest from reference TRBV5-5 and TRBJ2-5): DAGVTQSPTHLIKTRGQQVTLRCSPISGHKSVSWYQQVLGQGPQFIFQYYEKEERGRGNFPDRFSARQFPNYSSELNVNALLLGDSALYLCASSNGLATQETQYFGPGTRLLVL.

The chain recombines TRBV5-7 with TRBJ2-1, with D possibly TRBD2 on 6 matching bases. TRBV5-7 is an ORF, with its function uncertain. The V gene lost 4 bases and the J gene lost 6 bases, with 14 bases spanning the gap. This CDR3 has 14 amino acids. The DNA for the CDR3 is TGTGCCAGCAGCCCCTGGGGGGTTCCCAATGAGCAGTTCTTC. Translation: CASSPWGVPNEQFF.

The chain uses TRBV11-3 and TRBJ2-1; D uncertain. V gave up 0 bases and J gave up 4 bases, with 4 bases separating them. The V gene's germline CDR1 is SGHNT and CDR2 YENEEA. The CDR3 covers 13 residues. CDR3 sequence reads: CASSLDWYNEQFF. Written as DNA, the CDR3 is TGTGCCAGCAGCTTAGACTGGTACAATGAGCAGTTCTTC. The whole variable domain, remainder taken from reference TRBV11-3 and TRBJ2-1, is EAGVVQSPRYKIIEKKQPVAFWCNPISGHNTLYWYLQNLGQGPELLIRYENEEAVDDSQLPKDRFSAERLKGVDSTLKIQPAELGDSAVYLCASSLDWYNEQFFGPGTRLTVL.

This sequence joins TRBV30 and TRBJ1-1; the match to TRBD1 covers 7 bases. The CDR3 is made up of 13 amino acids. The J segment lost 1 base and the V segment lost 5 bases, leaving 4 bases of the junction unmatched. CDR1 is GTSNPN and CDR2 is SVGIG in the germline V gene (reference sequence). CDR3 sequence: CAWGRTGNTEAFF. For the CDR3, the DNA is TGTGCCTGGGGACGGACAGGGAACACTGAAGCTTTCTTT.

V gene TRBV11-2 combines with J gene TRBJ1-4; 7 nucleotides match TRBD1. The CDR3 is 14 amino acids. Germline CDR1 is SGHAT and CDR2 is FQNNGV. After removal of 5 bases from V and 7 bases from J, the junction contained 7 bases not matched to a gene. The CDR3: CASSIGAGGEKLFF. CDR3 nucleotides: TGTGCCAGCAGCATTGGGGCAGGGGGTGAAAAACTGTTTTTT.

CDR3 protein: CATSRVGGRSYGYTF. In DNA, the CDR3 is TGTGCCACCAGCAGAGTGGGGGGACGTAGCTATGGCTACACCTTC. V usage is TRBV15 and J usage is TRBJ1-2; D possibly corresponds to TRBD1 (5 bases). The length of the CDR3 is 15 residues. CDR1 and CDR2 from the germline V gene are LNHNV and YYDKDF (reference sequence). The germline V and J ends were trimmed by 1 base and 4 bases, with 13 bases remaining between them. Combining the CDR3 with reference TRBV15 and TRBJ1-2 gives the whole variable domain DAMVIQNPRYQVTQFGKPVTLSCSQTLNHNVMYWYQQKSSQAPKLLFHYYDKDFNNEADTPDNFQSRRPNTSFCFLDIRSPGLGDTAMYLCATSRVGGRSYGYTFGSGTRLTVV.

The chain uses TRBV15 and TRBJ1-5, with 10 bases aligning to TRBD1. Trimming at V came to 5 bases and at J to 2 bases, leaving 3 bases not matched to a gene. CDR1 and CDR2 from the germline V gene are LNHNV and YYDKDF (reference sequence). The CDR3 extends over 15 amino acids. The CDR3 spells CATSEGTGGNQPQHF. In nucleotides, the CDR3 is TGTGCCACCAGCGAAGGGACAGGGGGCAATCAGCCCCAGCATTTT.

J is TRBJ2-2 and V is TRBV24-1; no clear D gene. The length of the CDR3 is 12 residues. V was pared by 6 bases and J by 4 bases, with 5 bases between. The V gene's germline CDR1 is KGHDR and CDR2 SFDVKD. CDR3 in amino acids: CATSKSTGELFF. In nucleotides, the CDR3 is TGTGCCACCAGTAAAAGCACCGGGGAGCTGTTTTTT.

The chain links TRBV7-9 to TRBJ1-2; D is unclear. The germline V gene has CDR1 SEHNR and CDR2 FQNEAQ (reference sequence). CDR3 size: 12 residues. Trimming pared 5 bases from V and 8 bases from J, leaving 12 bases between. CDR3 DNA: TGTGCCAGCAGCGACGGATTGGACGGCTACACCTTC. Its translation is CASSDGLDGYTF.

This chain uses TRBV5-4 with TRBJ2-7, with D possibly being TRBD1 (5 bases). Trimming left V 5 bases short and J 2 bases short, with 14 bases between. The CDR3 has 14 residues. Germline V CDR1 and CDR2: SGHNT, YYREEE (reference sequence). The chain's CDR3 is CASSPQVTPYEQYF. CDR3 in DNA: TGTGCCAGCAGTCCACAGGTTACTCCCTACGAGCAGTACTTC.